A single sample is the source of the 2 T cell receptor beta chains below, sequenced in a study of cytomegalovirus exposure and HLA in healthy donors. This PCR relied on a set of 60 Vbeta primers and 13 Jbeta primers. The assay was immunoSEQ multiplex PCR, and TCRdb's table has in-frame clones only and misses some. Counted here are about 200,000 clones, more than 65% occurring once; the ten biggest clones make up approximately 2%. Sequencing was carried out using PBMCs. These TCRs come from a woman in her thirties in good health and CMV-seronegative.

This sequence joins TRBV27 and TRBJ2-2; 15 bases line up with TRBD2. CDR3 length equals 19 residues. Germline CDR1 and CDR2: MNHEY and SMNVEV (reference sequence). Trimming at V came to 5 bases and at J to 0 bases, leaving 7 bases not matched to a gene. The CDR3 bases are TGTGCCAGCAGTCTATATGGACTAGCGGGGGGGCCGAACACCGGGGAGCTGTTTTTT. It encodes CASSLYGLAGGPNTGELFF.

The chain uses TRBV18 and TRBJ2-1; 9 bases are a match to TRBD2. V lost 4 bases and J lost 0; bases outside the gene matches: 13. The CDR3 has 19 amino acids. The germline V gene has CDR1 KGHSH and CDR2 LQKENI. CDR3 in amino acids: CASSRPGLAYQSSYNEQFF. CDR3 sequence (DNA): TGTGCCAGCTCACGGCCGGGACTAGCTTATCAGAGCTCCTACAATGAGCAGTTCTTC.